This T cell receptor (beta chain) was sequenced for a study of type 1 regulatory T cells. The overall study: This in vitro CD4 product, T-allo10, is enriched for Tr1 cells and alloantigen-specific.

Germline V gene data show CDR1 as DFQATT and CDR2 as SNEGSKA (reference sequence). Between the trimmed V and J ends, which lost 3 bases and 6 bases, there was a span of 18 bases. The CDR3 is made up of 15 amino acids. T-allo10 cells from the graft donor were described as anergic, host-alloantigen-specific, and alloantigen-specific suppressors. This clonotype has only a few counts. Its antigen remains unknown. MiXCR, run by TCRdb on the reads, gives a single entry per CDR3 protein. Among roughly 67,000 distinct CDR3 sequences, about three fifths were seen once, and the ten largest hold 7.6%. The genes are TRBV20-1 and TRBJ2-1; D could derive from TRBD1 or TRBD2 (5 bases each). The TCR was taken from a human donor in good health. Sequencing was performed on cultured T cells, either the whole culture or a sorted T cell fraction (not recorded which). Described subset: Tr1-enriched cell product generated in vitro against host alloantigens. The CDR3 sequence is CSARGPLQGPNEQFF. CDR3 coding DNA: TGCAGTGCTAGGGGACCTCTACAAGGACCCAATGAGCAGTTCTTC.